This entry lists 4 T cell receptor beta chains sequenced from one sample in a study of cytomegalovirus exposure and HLA in healthy donors. Primers included in the PCR were 60 Vbeta and 13 Jbeta primers. The method was immunoSEQ multiplex PCR; TCRdb's version includes in-frame clones alone and lacks a portion of them. The top ten hold less than 1% of the sample, which has some 170,000 clones, approximately 78% seen once. The source material was PBMCs. The receptors here all came from a girl aged 2 to 10 in good health and CMV-seropositive.

The V and J genes are TRBV9 and TRBJ1-2; the D gene is possibly TRBD1 (5 bases). The CDR3 runs to 15 residues. V lost 4 bases and J lost 1, with 14 bases in between. Germline loops: CDR1 SGDLS, CDR2 YYNGEE. As DNA, the CDR3 is TGTGCCAGCAGCCCCAGTGGGGGGGTTAACTATGGCTACACCTTC. Residues: CASSPSGGVNYGYTF.

The chain links TRBV5-4 to TRBJ2-1, with 8 bases aligning to TRBD2. The CDR3 is made up of 15 amino acids. V dropped 4 bases and J dropped 2; count of bases not matched to a gene: 5. Per the germline V gene, CDR1 is SGHNT and CDR2 is YYREEE (reference sequence). The chain's CDR3 is CASSATSGPYNEQFF. The CDR3 nucleotides read TGTGCCAGCAGCGCCACTAGCGGTCCCTACAATGAGCAGTTCTTC.

The chain carries TRBV5-6 and TRBJ1-5; a possible D gene is TRBD1 (6 bases). V lost 4 bases to trimming and J lost 3 bases, with 23 bases between them. The CDR3 length is 18 residues. CDR1 SGHDT and CDR2 YYEEEE come from the germline V gene. CDR3 sequence (DNA): TGTGCCAGCAGCATTTTCGGGACACTCGATACCTACAATCAGCCCCAGCATTTT. Amino acid sequence: CASSIFGTLDTYNQPQHF.

The V gene is TRBV30, the J gene TRBJ2-3; 12 bases agree with TRBD2. There are 17 residues in the CDR3. CDR1 and CDR2 from the germline V gene are GTSNPN and SVGIG (reference sequence). J gave up 4 bases and V 7 bases, and 15 bases lay outside the gene matches. CDR3 nucleotides: TGTGCCTACACGGACGCAGGACTAGCGGGACGACCAGATACGCAGTATTTT. It encodes CAYTDAGLAGRPDTQYF.